These 7 T cell receptor beta chains share one sample of origin, sequenced in a study of blood T cell repertoires in COVID-19. The data were produced by immunoSEQ multiplex PCR, yet TCRdb's version contains in-frame clones alone and is incomplete. The table lists some 250,000 clones, around 80% of them singletons. The source material was peripheral blood. The receptors originated from an elderly man with acute or convalescent COVID-19.

The V gene is TRBV11-2, the J gene TRBJ2-1, with 10 bases that match TRBD2. This CDR3 comprises 12 residues. The V gene end was trimmed by 6 bases and the J gene end by 12 bases; junction bases not matched to a gene: 5. Germline V gives CDR1 SGHAT, CDR2 FQNNGV. CDR3 DNA: TGTGCCAGCAGTGCAATAGCGGGAGGGCAGTTCTTC. This encodes CASSAIAGGQFF.

This chain links TRBV11-2 with TRBJ1-2; weak D call: TRBD1 (5 bases). Trimming took 5 bases from V and 3 from J, leaving 13 bases between them. Germline V CDR1 and CDR2: SGHAT, FQNNGV. This CDR3 is 14 amino acids long. Here the CDR3 DNA reads TGTGCCAGCAGCCGGTCGGGGGATTACTATGGCTACACCTTC. Protein: CASSRSGDYYGYTF.

This clone was seen a single time. The gene calls are TRBV27 and TRBJ2-3; 7 nucleotides align to TRBD2. V dropped 6 bases and J dropped 0; count of bases not matched to a gene: 3. The CDR3 is made up of 14 amino acids. Germline V gene lookup returns CDR1 MNHEY and CDR2 SMNVEV (reference sequence). This CDR3 is CASRLALSTDTQYF. The CDR3, as DNA: TGTGCCAGCAGACTAGCGCTGAGCACAGATACGCAGTATTTT.

The chain carries TRBV13 and TRBJ2-1, with 7 bases aligning to TRBD2. Looked up from germline, CDR1 is PRHDT and CDR2 is FYEKMQ (reference sequence). V dropped 0 bases and J dropped 9; count of bases not matched to a gene: 11. The CDR3 length is 16 residues. The CDR3 loop reads CASSLGVLAVQREQFF. The CDR3 DNA follows: TGTGCCAGCAGCTTAGGGGTCCTAGCGGTTCAACGTGAGCAGTTCTTC.

V is TRBV2 and J is TRBJ1-5; D may be TRBD1 (5 bases). Germline V CDR1 and CDR2: SNHLY, FYNNEI. The germline V and J ends were trimmed by 6 bases and 4 bases, with 19 bases remaining between them. The CDR3 sequence is 16 residues long. CDR3 bases: TGTGCCAGCAGAGATTCAGGGATCCTAACAAATCAGCCCCAGCATTTT. Amino acids: CASRDSGILTNQPQHF.

CDR3 amino acids: CASSQEGGNSPLHF. CDR3 in DNA: TGTGCCAGCAGCCAAGAAGGGGGAAATTCACCCCTCCACTTT. This chain links TRBV14 with TRBJ1-6; TRBD1 is a possible D gene (6 bases). V lost 0 bases to trimming and J lost 7 bases, with 7 bases between them. This CDR3 region has 14 residues. CDR1 and CDR2 from the germline V gene are SGHDN and FVKESK.

The chain combines TRBV5-1 with TRBJ2-7; TRBD2 agrees at 7 bases. The CDR3 has 14 residues. Trimming took 4 bases from V and 2 from J; bases not matched to a gene: 6. Germline CDR1 is SGHRS and CDR2 is YFSETQ. The CDR3 here is CASSASSGPYEQYF. CDR3 sequence (DNA): TGCGCCAGCAGCGCTTCTAGCGGCCCCTACGAGCAGTACTTC.